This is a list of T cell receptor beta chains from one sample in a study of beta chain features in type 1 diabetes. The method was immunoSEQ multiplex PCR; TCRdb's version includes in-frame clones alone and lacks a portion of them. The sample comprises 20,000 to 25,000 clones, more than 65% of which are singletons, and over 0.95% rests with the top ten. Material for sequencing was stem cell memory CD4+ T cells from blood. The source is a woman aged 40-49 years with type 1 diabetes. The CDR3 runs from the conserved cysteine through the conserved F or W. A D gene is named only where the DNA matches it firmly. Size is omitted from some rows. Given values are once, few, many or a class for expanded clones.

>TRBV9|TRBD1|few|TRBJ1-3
TGTGCCAGCAGCGTGGGGACAGGCTACTCTGGAAACACCATATATTTT
CASSVGTGYSGNTIYF
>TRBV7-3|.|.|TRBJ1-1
TGTGCCAGCAGCTTAAGGGTGGCAGGGGTCACTGAAGCTTTCTTT
CASSLRVAGVTEAFF
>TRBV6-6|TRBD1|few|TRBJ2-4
TGTGCCAGCAGTTGGGAATGGCAGGGGGCGGTTATCATTCAGTACTTC
CASSWEWQGAVIIQYF
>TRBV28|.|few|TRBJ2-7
TGTGCCAGCGAGGGCCCGGGCTACAGCTCCTACGAGCAGTACTTC
CASEGPGYSSYEQYF
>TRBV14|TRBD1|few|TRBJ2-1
TGTGCCAGCAGCCAAATCGGACAGGGGTCCTACAATGAGCAGTTCTTC
CASSQIGQGSYNEQFF
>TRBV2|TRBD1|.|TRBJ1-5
TGTGCCAGCAGTCGTTCCTTAGACAGGGCGTCGAGCAATCAGCCCCAGCATTTT
CASSRSLDRASSNQPQHF
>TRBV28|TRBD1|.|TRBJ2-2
TGTGCCAGCAGTCCCAGGGGGCGCGGGACCGGGGAGCTGTTTTTT
CASSPRGRGTGELFF
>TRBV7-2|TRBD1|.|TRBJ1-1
TGTGCCAGCTCCCTCGGACAGGGGACGACTGAAGCTTTCTTT
CASSLGQGTTEAFF
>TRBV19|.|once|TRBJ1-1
TGTGCCAGTAGCCTCGGACACAAGAACACTGAAGCTTTCTTT
CASSLGHKNTEAFF
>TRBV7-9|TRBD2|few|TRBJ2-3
TGTGCCAGCAGCTTCGGGGGGAGCACAGATACGCAGTATTTT
CASSFGGSTDTQYF
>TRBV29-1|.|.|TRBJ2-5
TGCAGCGTTCAGGGCAGCCAAGAGACCCAGTACTTC
CSVQGSQETQYF